The present T cell receptor beta chain was sequenced within a study of T cell repertoires in cytomegalovirus infection. Overall study: Selected CMV epitopes included recently identified HLA-C-restricted ones as well as well-studied HLA-B-restricted ones. A matching HLA type, together with CMV infection, was signaled by public TCR beta signatures. Study-wide results and caveats: HLA-C-restricted CMV-specific TCR beta clonotypes were dominant in the ex vivo response. Summed frequency of public TCR beta families distinguished CMV carriers with the relevant HLA.

V was shortened by 7 bases and J by 4 bases, with 16 bases between the two germline ends. CDR1 SQVTM and CDR2 ANQGSEA come from the germline V gene. The CDR3 runs 13 residues. TCRdb fed the reads into MiXCR, producing one record per CDR3 protein. The sample carries 700,000 to 950,000 distinct CDR3 sequences, about 31% recorded once. About this clonotype: Its antigen is unknown.

This specimen was cultured CD8+ T cells from PBMCs, taken from culture after CMV antigen stimulation. The chain links TRBV29-1 to TRBJ1-1; tentative D call: TRBD1 (6 bases). The sequence was obtained from a human donor in good health (CMV status not recorded). Some clones in this sample may be carry-over from other donors' samples. The CDR3 here is CSAALGRGTEAFF. CDR3 in DNA: TGCAGCGCCGCTCTTGGCAGGGGCACTGAAGCTTTCTTT.